This TCR beta chain was captured by sequencing in a study of prognosis after radiotherapy for stage I lung cancer. Turning to the study itself: Patients with non-small cell lung cancer were all judged medically inoperable. Progression was not significant in approximately 15 patients, whereas a few developed distant metastases (median approximately 7 months) after radiotherapy.

Genomic DNA was subjected to two-round multiplex PCR for amplification of TCR beta CDR3. Each TRBV and TRBJ gene had its own primer in the first PCR round. Universal primers featured in the second PCR round. A single record per CDR3 protein comes from TCRdb applying MiXCR to the multiplex PCR reads. This sample yields 31,000 or so distinct CDR3 sequences, of which 40% to 55% are seen a single time; 16% belongs to the top ten. V lost 3 bases to trimming and J lost 5 bases, with 13 bases between them. Germline assignment: CDR1 SQVTM and CDR2 ANQGSEA. CDR3 length equals 13 residues. The sequenced sample was PBMCs, obtained before or after stereotactic body radiation therapy (not recorded which). V and J are TRBV29-1 and TRBJ2-5; no definite D call. The source is a donor over 45 with non-small cell lung cancer. CDR3 in DNA: TGCAGCGTTGACGACAATGTCGGGGAGACCCAGTACTTC. It codes for CSVDDNVGETQYF.